A single sample is the source of the 9 T cell receptor beta chains below, sequenced in a study of CD8 T cells in Susac syndrome. RNA amounts of roughly 0.45 to 1 ug underwent reverse transcription with random hexamers. MiXCR was run by TCRdb on the immunoSEQ multiplex PCR reads, yielding one entry per CDR3 protein. The sample consists of 150,000 to 200,000 distinct CDR3 sequences, over 85% of them appearing once. Sequencing input: CD4+ T cells from PBMCs. Receptor source: a human donor in good health.

In this sample, this clonotype turned up once. The chain uses TRBV20-1 and TRBJ2-7; 8 nucleotides match TRBD1. The germline CDR1 and CDR2 sequences are DFQATT and SNEGSKA (reference sequence). CDR3 size: 15 residues. Trimming removed 3 bases from V and 5 bases from J; junction bases left unmatched: 12. The CDR3 DNA sequence: TGCAGTGCTAGTGTTGCGAGGACAGGGCTCCACGAGCAGTACTTC. This codes for CSASVARTGLHEQYF.

This chain links TRBV3-1 with TRBJ2-7; TRBD1 aligns across 9 bases. With 4 bases clipped from V and 5 bases from J, the junction kept 3 bases outside the gene matches. CDR1 LGHDT and CDR2 YNNKEL come from the germline V gene (reference sequence). The CDR3 contains 13 residues. The CDR3 DNA is TGTGCCAGCAGCCCAACAGGGGGCCACGAGCAGTACTTC. Protein sequence: CASSPTGGHEQYF.

The chain recombines TRBV7-2 with TRBJ1-1; tentative D call: TRBD1 (5 bases). The CDR3 is made up of 14 amino acids. Trimming cost V 5 bases and J 6 bases, with 16 bases left between them. CDR1 is SGHTA and CDR2 is FQGNSA in the germline V gene. This chain's CDR3 is CASSQNWDGSEAFF. The CDR3 nucleotides read TGTGCCAGCAGCCAAAATTGGGACGGATCTGAAGCTTTCTTT.

The chain has TRBV7-8 and TRBJ2-1, with unresolved D. Germline CDR1 and CDR2: SGHVS and FQNEAQ. The length of the CDR3 is 11 residues. Trimming pared 1 base from V and 8 bases from J, leaving 3 bases between. DNA of the CDR3: TGTGCCAGCAGCTTAGTCTATGAGCAGTTCTTC. It is translated as CASSLVYEQFF.

The sample holds one count of this clonotype. The J gene is TRBJ2-3, the V gene TRBV7-6, with D perhaps TRBD1 (8 bases). The germline V gene has CDR1 SGHVS and CDR2 FNYEAQ. This CDR3 has 14 residues. Between the trimmed V and J ends, which lost 5 bases and 4 bases, there was a span of 13 bases. As DNA, the CDR3 is TGTGCCAGCAGCCGGACAGGGAGGGCAGATACGCAGTATTTT. This translates into CASSRTGRADTQYF.

This chain connects TRBV5-1 to TRBJ2-7; either TRBD1 or TRBD2 may supply D (6 bases each). CDR3 length equals 15 residues. The V end lost 1 base, the J end lost 1 base, and 12 bases lay between the germline ends. The germline V gene has CDR1 SGHRS and CDR2 YFSETQ. CDR3 DNA: TGCGCCAGCAGCTTGCAGGGGACTCCTTCCTACGAGCAGTACTTC. Translated, it gives CASSLQGTPSYEQYF.

In DNA, the CDR3 is TGTGCCTGGACCTCAGGAAGGGGACCCCAAGAGACCCAGTACTTC. Protein product: CAWTSGRGPQETQYF. V usage is TRBV30 and J usage is TRBJ2-5; D is perhaps TRBD1 or TRBD2 (5 bases each). Trimming cost V 4 bases and J 1 base, with 16 bases left between them. This CDR3 has 15 amino acids. Germline CDR1 GTSNPN, CDR2 SVGIG (reference sequence).

The rearrangement joins TRBV24-1 to TRBJ2-5; D might be TRBD2 (5 bases). V was pared by 4 bases and J by 4 bases, with 15 bases between. There are 15 residues in the CDR3. Germline V gene lookup returns CDR1 KGHDR and CDR2 SFDVKD. For the CDR3, the DNA is TGTGCCACCAGTGAAACGGGATCCCGGGCAGAGACCCAGTACTTC. Its translation is CATSETGSRAETQYF.

This rearrangement joins TRBV4-2 to TRBJ1-6; no clear D gene. The germline V and J ends were trimmed by 8 bases and 8 bases, with 4 bases remaining between them. Germline V lookup: CDR1 LGHNA, CDR2 YNFKEQ. The CDR3 spans 10 residues. DNA for the CDR3: TGTGCCAGCTCCGATTCACCCCTCCACTTT. It yields the protein CASSDSPLHF.